A selection of T cell receptor beta chains follows, all from one sample in a study of blood T cell repertoires in COVID-19. Sequenced by immunoSEQ multiplex PCR; TCRdb stores in-frame clones only, minus some. The sample carries some 250,000 clones, about 79% recorded once. The sequencing sample was made of peripheral blood. These receptors originate from a woman of 80 years or more with acute or convalescent COVID-19. Each CDR3 is given with its conserved first and last residue. Each record gives: V gene, D gene, J gene, clone size, CDR3 protein, CDR3 DNA. D genes are given only for firm matches. Where a row states a size, it is once, few, many or the class of an expanded clone; other rows omit it.

>TRBV29-1|-|TRBJ1-4|-
CSVPGTTNEKLFF
TGCAGCGTACCTGGCACAACTAATGAAAAACTGTTTTTT
>TRBV11-2|-|TRBJ2-5|-
CASSLGSGFGETQYF
TGTGCCAGCAGCTTAGGGTCCGGGTTCGGAGAGACCCAGTACTTC
>TRBV5-4|TRBD1|TRBJ1-2|-
CASSSTRGQGEGYTF
TGTGCCAGCAGCTCAACCCGGGGACAGGGGGAGGGCTACACCTTC
>TRBV5-1|TRBD1|TRBJ2-7|once
CASTGTGMYEQYF
TGCGCCAGCACGGGGACAGGGATGTACGAGCAGTACTTC
>TRBV18|-|TRBJ2-7|-
CASTTGQNLYEQYF
TGTGCCAGTACCACCGGACAGAATCTCTACGAGCAGTACTTC
>TRBV30|TRBD1|TRBJ1-1|-
CAWGYKSGGTEAFF
TGTGCCTGGGGCTATAAGTCAGGGGGCACTGAAGCTTTCTTT
>TRBV30|-|TRBJ2-1|-
CAWSVWHHALYNEQFF
TGTGCCTGGAGTGTATGGCACCACGCCCTCTACAATGAGCAGTTCTTC
>TRBV6-5|-|TRBJ2-7|once
CASGAAYEQYF
TGTGCCTCAGGGGCCGCCTACGAGCAGTACTTC
>TRBV12-3/TRBV12-4|-|TRBJ1-6|-
CASRDKSNSPLHF
TGTGCCAGCAGGGACAAAAGTAATTCACCCCTCCACTTT
>TRBV4-1|-|TRBJ1-6|-
CASSQDRGHILSPLHF
TGCGCCAGCAGCCAAGACCGAGGACATATACTTTCACCCCTCCACTTT
>TRBV3-1/TRBV3-2|-|TRBJ1-2|-
CASSPPLGSYGYTF
TGTGCCAGCAGCCCTCCTCTGGGGAGCTATGGCTACACCTTC
>TRBV7-9|-|TRBJ1-5|once
CASSPLAVENQPQHF
TGTGCCAGCAGCCCCCTAGCGGTAGAAAATCAGCCCCAGCATTTT
>TRBV27|TRBD1|TRBJ2-2|-
CASSRQGALTGELFF
TGTGCCAGCAGCAGACAGGGGGCTTTGACCGGGGAGCTGTTTTTT
>TRBV4-1|-|TRBJ2-1|-
CASSQEKTRSGNEQFF
TGCGCCAGCAGCCAAGAAAAGACTAGGTCGGGCAATGAGCAGTTCTTC
>TRBV28|-|TRBJ2-7|-
CASSLGGRGDEQYF
TGTGCCAGCAGTTTAGGGGGGAGAGGCGACGAGCAGTACTTC
>TRBV6-5|TRBD1|TRBJ2-5|-
CASSTPGTAEETQYF
TGTGCCAGCAGTACCCCCGGGACAGCTGAAGAGACCCAGTACTTC
>TRBV7-3|-|TRBJ2-5|-
CASSLTGTYQETQYF
TGTGCCAGCAGCTTAACGGGGACATACCAAGAGACCCAGTACTTC
>TRBV11-2|-|TRBJ2-2|-
CASSPMFKNTGELFF
TGTGCCAGCAGCCCTATGTTTAAGAACACCGGGGAGCTGTTTTTT
>TRBV5-4|TRBD1|TRBJ2-5|-
CASSPPGRTGPSGVQETQYF
TGTGCCAGCAGCCCCCCGGGGCGGACAGGGCCTTCGGGGGTACAAGAGACCCAGTACTTC
>TRBV27|-|TRBJ1-1|-
CASSPVPVQNTEAFF
TGTGCCAGCAGTCCGGTCCCTGTCCAGAACACTGAAGCTTTCTTT
>TRBV15|TRBD1|TRBJ2-6|-
CATSGGQAPSGANVLTF
TGTGCCACCAGCGGGGGACAGGCGCCCTCTGGGGCCAACGTCCTGACTTTC
>TRBV6-1|TRBD1|TRBJ1-5|-
CASSEIQGDQPQHF
TGTGCCAGCAGTGAAATACAGGGGGACCAGCCCCAGCATTTT
>TRBV29-1|TRBD1|TRBJ2-7|-
CSDSPRDRGFYEQYF
TGCAGCGACTCCCCCAGGGACAGGGGCTTCTACGAGCAGTACTTC
>TRBV6-5|-|TRBJ1-1|-
CASTPAGGFGEAFF
TGTGCCAGCACCCCAGCGGGGGGTTTTGGCGAAGCTTTCTTT
>TRBV3-1/TRBV3-2|TRBD1|TRBJ2-2|-
CASSQRTGQNTGELFF
TGTGCCAGCAGCCAACGGACAGGGCAGAACACCGGGGAGCTGTTTTTT
>TRBV7-9|TRBD1|TRBJ1-4|-
CASSYDRGREKLFF
TGTGCCAGCAGCTATGACAGGGGGAGGGAAAAACTGTTTTTT
>TRBV7-3|-|TRBJ1-3|-
CASSTGAGNTIYF
TGTGCCAGCAGCACGGGGGCTGGAAACACCATATATTTT
>TRBV6-5|-|TRBJ1-5|-
CASSYAGGSNQPQHF
TGTGCCAGCAGTTACGCCGGAGGGAGCAATCAGCCCCAGCATTTT